Following are 16 T cell receptor beta chains from one sample sequenced in a study of blood T cell repertoires in COVID-19. Sequencing was performed with immunoSEQ multiplex PCR; in TCRdb, only in-frame clones are kept and a portion is missing. The sample holds roughly 280,000 clones, around four fifths seen once. Sequenced input: peripheral blood. These receptors all come from a man aged 60 to 69 with acute or convalescent COVID-19.

With regard to this clone: The sample has other DNA sequences that encode this CDR3 too. The genes are TRBV5-1 and TRBJ2-3; 12 nucleotides align to TRBD2. Germline V gene lookup returns CDR1 SGHRS and CDR2 YFSETQ. This CDR3 is 19 amino acids long. V dropped 0 bases and J dropped 1; count of bases not matched to a gene: 9. The CDR3 coding sequence is TGCGCCAGCAGCTTGGGTGGGCTAGCGGGAGGGCCTCGCACAGATACGCAGTATTTT. Its translation: CASSLGGLAGGPRTDTQYF.

This chain uses TRBV9 with TRBJ2-3; D is ambiguous. V lost 3 bases and J 2 bases, leaving 4 bases between the germline ends. Per germline, CDR1 SGDLS and CDR2 YYNGEE. This CDR3 comprises 12 residues. As DNA, the CDR3 is TGTGCCAGCAGCGCGTACACAGATACGCAGTATTTT. It specifies CASSAYTDTQYF. Based on the CDR3 plus reference TRBV9 and TRBJ2-3, the full variable domain is DSGVTQTPKHLITATGQRVTLRCSPRSGDLSVYWYQQSLDQGLQFLIQYYNGEERAKGNILERFSAQQFPDLHSELNLSSLELGDSALYFCASSAYTDTQYFGPGTRLTVL.

The chain uses TRBV7-6 and TRBJ2-7; the D gene is possibly TRBD2 (5 bases). CDR3 length: 15 amino acids. The ends were cut back, 1 base at V and 0 bases at J, with 10 bases in the middle. CDR1 and CDR2 (germline): SGHVS, FNYEAQ. CDR3 bases: TGTGCCAGCAGCTTAGGGGAGTGGCTCTCCTACGAGCAGTACTTC. Protein product: CASSLGEWLSYEQYF.

The chain links TRBV4-2 to TRBJ2-3; 16 bases line up with TRBD2. The CDR3 length is 22 residues. Germline V gene data show CDR1 as LGHNA and CDR2 as YNFKEQ. V trimming: 0 bases; J trimming: 1 base; junction bases outside the gene matches: 13. The CDR3 DNA sequence: TGTGCCAGCAGCCAAGAAGGAGGACCGGGACTAGCGGGAGGGAGGGGCACAGATACGCAGTATTTT. Translated: CASSQEGGPGLAGGRGTDTQYF.

The chain is built from TRBV15 and TRBJ2-1; 9 positions agree with TRBD2. The length of the CDR3 is 17 residues. The V gene's germline CDR1 is LNHNV and CDR2 YYDKDF (reference sequence). V gave up 0 bases and J gave up 2 bases; unmatched junction bases: 5. In DNA form, the CDR3 reads TGTGCCACCAGCAGAGATAGACTAGCGGTACCCTACAATGAGCAGTTCTTC. Its protein is CATSRDRLAVPYNEQFF. Using reference TRBV15 and TRBJ2-1 for the parts outside the CDR3, the full variable domain is DAMVIQNPRYQVTQFGKPVTLSCSQTLNHNVMYWYQQKSSQAPKLLFHYYDKDFNNEADTPDNFQSRRPNTSFCFLDIRSPGLGDTAMYLCATSRDRLAVPYNEQFFGPGTRLTVL.

V is TRBV24-1 and J is TRBJ2-1, with 11 bases identical to TRBD2. The CDR3 length is 14 residues. Germline-derived CDR1 and CDR2 are KGHDR and SFDVKD. V was pared by 3 bases and J by 16 bases, with 10 bases of the junction left unmatched. The chain's CDR3 is CATSDRASGGLRFF. In DNA form, the CDR3 reads TGTGCCACCAGTGATAGAGCTAGCGGGGGGCTGAGATTCTTC.

This clone showed up just once. V is TRBV18 and J is TRBJ2-7; 13 bases line up with TRBD2. The germline V gene has CDR1 KGHSH and CDR2 LQKENI. CDR3 length: 15 amino acids. J lost 4 bases, V lost 6 bases, and 6 bases had no gene match. CDR3 region: CASSGTSGTMYEQYF. The CDR3 bases are TGTGCCAGCTCGGGGACTAGCGGGACAATGTACGAGCAGTACTTC.

This sequence joins TRBV11-2 and TRBJ2-2; D is uncertain. The germline gives CDR1 SGHAT, CDR2 FQNNGV. The ends were cut back, 0 bases at V and 7 bases at J, with 3 bases in the middle. The CDR3 is 12 amino acids. CDR3 sequence: CASSLDRGELFF. CDR3 sequence (DNA): TGTGCCAGCAGCTTAGATCGCGGGGAGCTGTTTTTT.

This chain joins TRBV28 and TRBJ2-7, with a weak D call TRBD1 (6 bases). Trimming stripped 6 bases from V and 5 bases from J, with 11 bases between. Germline CDR1 MDHEN, CDR2 SYDVKM. The CDR3 has 12 amino acids. The CDR3 DNA follows: TGTGCCAGCAGACAGGGTCGGCACGAGCAGTACTTC. The encoded protein is CASRQGRHEQYF.

The CDR3 region is CASSLARDTEAFF. The CDR3 region has the DNA TGCGCCAGCAGCTTGGCACGGGACACTGAAGCTTTCTTT. This chain connects TRBV5-1 to TRBJ1-1; D uncertain. The CDR3 extends over 13 amino acids. Looked up from germline, CDR1 is SGHRS and CDR2 is YFSETQ. The V end was cut by 0 bases, the J end by 3 bases, with 6 bases between.

The gene calls are TRBV25-1 and TRBJ2-5; D might be TRBD1 (6 bases). CDR1 MGHDK and CDR2 SYGVNS come from the germline V gene. CDR3 length: 14 residues. The V end was cut by 3 bases, the J end by 0 bases, with 8 bases between. The CDR3 region has the DNA TGTGCCAGCAGTGACAGGACAGACCAAGAGACCCAGTACTTC. Translated, it gives CASSDRTDQETQYF.

As DNA, the CDR3 is TGTGCCAGTAGTCCTCGGTCTGGGGCCAACGTCCTGACTTTC. This encodes CASSPRSGANVLTF. The chain carries TRBV19 and TRBJ2-6; the D is unclear. The germline CDR1 and CDR2 sequences are LNHDA and SQIVND (reference sequence). The CDR3 contains 14 residues. V was shortened by 5 bases and J by 1 base, with 6 bases between the two germline ends. Supplemented by reference TRBV19 and TRBJ2-6, the full variable domain reads DGGITQSPKYLFRKEGQNVTLSCEQNLNHDAMYWYRQDPGQGLRLIYYSQIVNDFQKGDIAEGYSVSREKKESFPLTVTSAQKNPTAFYLCASSPRSGANVLTFGAGSRLTVL.

The chain recombines TRBV19 with TRBJ1-3; no reliable D call. The V gene's germline CDR1 is LNHDA and CDR2 SQIVND (reference sequence). CDR3 length: 14 residues. Deletions cut 3 bases from V and 0 bases from J, with 6 bases between. The CDR3 loop reads CASSMYSSGNTIYF. Written as DNA, the CDR3 is TGTGCCAGTAGTATGTATAGCTCTGGAAACACCATATATTTT.

V is TRBV4-3 and J is TRBJ2-2; D may be TRBD2 (5 bases). Germline assignment: CDR1 LGHNA and CDR2 YSLEER. V gave up 2 bases and J gave up 0 bases, with 10 bases separating them. This CDR3 spans 16 amino acids. In nucleotides, the CDR3 is TGCGCCAGCAGCCAATTGGAGGAGGCGAACACCGGGGAGCTGTTTTTT. Translating gives CASSQLEEANTGELFF.

CDR3 sequence reads: CASSPGQGYDYGYTF. CDR3 nucleotides: TGTGCCAGCAGTCCTGGACAGGGCTACGACTATGGCTACACCTTC. The chain has TRBV6-5 and TRBJ1-2; 8 bases map to TRBD1. The CDR3 consists of 15 residues. The V segment lost 5 bases and the J segment 3 bases; nucleotides outside the gene matches: 8. Germline V gene lookup returns CDR1 MNHEY and CDR2 SVGAGI.

The gene calls are TRBV9 and TRBJ1-5; the D gene is possibly TRBD1 (5 bases). The CDR3 has 15 amino acids. Germline V gene data show CDR1 as SGDLS and CDR2 as YYNGEE. Trimming took off 0 bases at V and 0 bases at J, with 7 bases between the two ends. CDR3: CASSVGQNSNQPQHF. CDR3 nucleotide sequence: TGTGCCAGCAGCGTAGGACAGAATAGCAATCAGCCCCAGCATTTT.